The 27 T cell receptor beta chains below come from one sample, sequenced in a study of blood T cell repertoires in COVID-19. The data were produced by immunoSEQ multiplex PCR, yet TCRdb's version contains in-frame clones alone and is incomplete. This table has 300,000 or so clones, more than 75% appearing once. Sequenced material: PBMCs or T cells enriched from blood (not recorded which). All receptors derive from a woman between 18 and 29 years old who had recovered from COVID-19.

The rearrangement joins TRBV4-1 to TRBJ2-3; the match to TRBD2 covers 10 bases. V shed 1 base and J 8 bases; nucleotides not matched to a gene: 9. The CDR3 is 16 amino acids. Germline CDR1 reads MGHRA; CDR2 reads YSYEKL. Written as DNA, the CDR3 is TGCGCCAGCAGCCAAGTGGTAGCGGGGGGAGCGGGTACGCAGTATTTT. Translation gives CASSQVVAGGAGTQYF.

This clone showed up just once. V is TRBV4-1 and J is TRBJ2-7, with TRBD2 identical over 8 bases. Germline CDR1 is MGHRA and CDR2 is YSYEKL. There are 14 residues in the CDR3. The V and J ends lost 1 base and 2 bases, in that order; junction bases with no gene match: 1. The CDR3 sequence is CASSQVAGTYEQYF. The CDR3 DNA reads TGCGCCAGCAGCCAAGTAGCGGGGACCTACGAGCAGTACTTC.

This clone appeared once. The chain combines TRBV30 with TRBJ1-1; tentative D call: TRBD1 (5 bases). The CDR3 spans 13 residues. V gave up 3 bases and J gave up 2 bases, with 10 bases separating them. CDR1 and CDR2 (germline): GTSNPN, SVGIG (reference sequence). The CDR3 region has the DNA TGTGCCTGGAGCCTCGGACAAAACACTGAAGCTTTCTTT. This codes for CAWSLGQNTEAFF.

The genes are TRBV7-3 and TRBJ2-7; TRBD1 agrees at 7 bases. Per the germline V gene, CDR1 is SGHTA and CDR2 is FQGTGA. This CDR3 is 16 amino acids long. The junction had 10 bases not matched to a gene; V was cut back by 5 bases and J by 0 bases. CDR3 amino acids: CASSLNAGTASYEQYF. CDR3 sequence (DNA): TGTGCCAGCAGCCTTAACGCCGGGACAGCCTCCTACGAGCAGTACTTC.

V is TRBV30 and J is TRBJ2-1, with 7 bases matching TRBD1. CDR1 and CDR2 from the germline V gene are GTSNPN and SVGIG (reference sequence). After removal of 3 bases from V and 4 bases from J, the junction contained 3 bases not matched to a gene. This CDR3 has 13 residues. The CDR3 coding sequence is TGTGCCTGGAGGTGGGACAGATACAATGAGCAGTTCTTC. It encodes CAWRWDRYNEQFF.

V gene TRBV19 combines with J gene TRBJ1-5; the D gene is possibly TRBD1 (5 bases). The ends were cut back, 3 bases at V and 0 bases at J, with 30 bases in the middle. CDR1 and CDR2 (germline): LNHDA, SQIVND (reference sequence). The CDR3 is 22 amino acids. The CDR3 is CASSIFYPAVDREDHSNQPQHF. CDR3 nucleotide sequence: TGTGCCAGTAGTATTTTCTATCCTGCCGTAGACAGAGAAGATCATAGCAATCAGCCCCAGCATTTT.

The chain recombines TRBV3-1 (or the pseudogene TRBV3-2) with TRBJ2-4; TRBD2 agrees at 7 bases. The CDR3 totals 16 residues. V was clipped by 0 bases and J by 0 bases; unmatched bases: 2. CDR1 is LGHDT and CDR2 is YNNKEL in the germline V gene (reference sequence). CDR3 amino acids: CASSQDLAGAKNIQYF. CDR3 DNA: TGTGCCAGCAGCCAAGATTTAGCGGGAGCCAAAAACATTCAGTACTTC.

V and J are TRBV11-3 and TRBJ2-2; possibly TRBD2 for D (6 bases). V was trimmed by 0 bases and J by 5 bases, leaving 13 bases between them. The germline gives CDR1 SGHNT, CDR2 YENEEA. This CDR3 is built from 16 residues. CDR3 DNA sequence: TGTGCCAGCAGCTTAGAGGGCGGGATGAGGACCGGGGAGCTGTTTTTT. Protein product: CASSLEGGMRTGELFF.

About this clone: The junction and the germline gene differ at one end; a read error may be behind it. The chain joins TRBV6-4 to TRBJ2-2; D perhaps matches TRBD2 (6 bases). Germline CDR1 reads MRHNA; CDR2 reads SNTAGT. The CDR3 covers 13 residues. CDR3 bases: TGTGCCAGCACTGACGGACTAACCGGGGAGCTGTTTTTT. As protein: CASTDGLTGELFF.

The gene calls are TRBV28 and TRBJ1-3, with TRBD1 matching over 8 bases. The V gene's germline CDR1 is MDHEN and CDR2 SYDVKM. The V and J ends lost 8 bases and 2 bases, in that order; junction bases with no gene match: 11. The CDR3 extends over 16 amino acids. CDR3 in DNA: TGTGCCAGCCAATCAGGGGGCTTGGGGACTGGAAACACCATATATTTT. As protein: CASQSGGLGTGNTIYF.

This clone was seen ten or more times. This sequence joins TRBV7-3 and TRBJ2-2; the D is unclear. Germline CDR1 reads SGHTA; CDR2 reads FQGTGA. The CDR3 totals 17 residues. V was shortened by 2 bases and J by 4 bases, with 17 bases between the two germline ends. This CDR3 reads CASSLAPPSVSTGELFF. CDR3 DNA sequence: TGTGCCAGCAGCTTAGCCCCGCCGAGCGTAAGCACCGGGGAGCTGTTTTTT.

This sequence joins TRBV7-9 and TRBJ2-7, with D possibly being TRBD1 (5 bases). The CDR3 is 16 residues long. CDR1 is SEHNR and CDR2 is FQNEAQ in the germline V gene (reference sequence). The germline V and J ends were trimmed by 1 base and 4 bases, with 17 bases remaining between them. The CDR3 loop is CASSLGSARVPYEQYF. CDR3 in DNA: TGTGCCAGCAGCTTAGGGTCCGCCAGGGTGCCGTACGAGCAGTACTTC. Looking up the rest from reference TRBV7-9 and TRBJ2-7 gives the full variable domain: DTGVSQNPRHKITKRGQNVTFRCDPISEHNRLYWYRQTLGQGPEFLTYFQNEAQLEKSRLLSDRFSAERPKGSFSTLEIQRTEQGDSAMYLCASSLGSARVPYEQYFGPGTRLTVT.

CDR3 loop: CASSLELGGSETQYF. CDR3 nucleotide sequence: TGTGCCAGCAGCTTGGAGCTTGGGGGCAGTGAGACCCAGTACTTC. The chain employs TRBV5-6 and TRBJ2-5, with TRBD1 as a possible D gene (6 bases). Germline values: CDR1 SGHDT, CDR2 YYEEEE. There are 15 residues in the CDR3. Trimming pared 0 bases from V and 5 bases from J, leaving 14 bases between.

This rearrangement joins TRBV5-1 to TRBJ1-2, with D possibly TRBD1 on 6 matching bases. Germline values: CDR1 SGHRS, CDR2 YFSETQ. V gave up 0 bases and J gave up 5 bases, with 11 bases separating them. CDR3 size: 14 residues. The CDR3 nucleotides are TGCGCCAGCAGCTTGGTCGGCAGGGGTTATGGCTACACCTTC. It encodes CASSLVGRGYGYTF.

This clone has just a few counts. V is TRBV4-1 and J is TRBJ1-1; perhaps TRBD1 as D (6 bases). Trimming took 3 bases from V and 5 from J, leaving 13 bases between them. There are 14 residues in the CDR3. Germline assignment: CDR1 MGHRA and CDR2 YSYEKL. Written as DNA, the CDR3 is TGCGCCAGCAGCCACCAGGGAACAGGGACTGAAGCTTTCTTT. This sequence encodes CASSHQGTGTEAFF.

The chain joins TRBV7-9 to TRBJ2-7; tentative D call: TRBD1 (6 bases). This CDR3 is 15 amino acids long. Germline loops: CDR1 SEHNR, CDR2 FQNEAQ (reference sequence). V was pared by 1 base and J by 5 bases, with 15 bases between. CDR3 in DNA: TGTGCCAGCAGCTTAGGAACAGGGACCGACCACGAGCAGTACTTC. This translates into CASSLGTGTDHEQYF.

The J gene is TRBJ2-5, the V gene TRBV19; no firm D call. Trimming took 5 bases from V and 4 from J, leaving 11 bases between them. The CDR3 has 13 residues. Germline CDR1 reads LNHDA; CDR2 reads SQIVND (reference sequence). The CDR3 sequence is CASSVRDGETQYF. CDR3 bases: TGTGCCAGTAGTGTCCGCGATGGAGAGACCCAGTACTTC.

The chain recombines TRBV19 with TRBJ1-4; perhaps TRBD1 as D (5 bases). The CDR3 extends over 15 amino acids. Germline V CDR1 and CDR2: LNHDA, SQIVND (reference sequence). Trimming stripped 3 bases from V and 8 bases from J, with 16 bases between. The CDR3 sequence is CASSMVRGRREKLFF. CDR3 DNA: TGTGCCAGTAGTATGGTGCGGGGGAGGAGAGAAAAACTGTTTTTT.

Here the CDR3 DNA reads TGTGCCTGGGGGTATCGCGCTGAAGCTTTCTTT. Amino acids: CAWGYRAEAFF. The rearrangement uses TRBV30 and TRBJ1-1, with D hard to call. The germline gives CDR1 GTSNPN, CDR2 SVGIG (reference sequence). The V end was cut by 5 bases, the J end by 6 bases, with 10 bases between. The CDR3 is 11 amino acids.

With respect to this clone: Different DNA sequences within this sample yield the same CDR3. V gene TRBV5-1 combines with J gene TRBJ1-5, with a possible D match to TRBD1 (5 bases). CDR3 size: 15 residues. Trimming took 0 bases from V and 4 from J, leaving 11 bases between them. CDR1 and CDR2 from the germline V gene are SGHRS and YFSETQ. CDR3 in amino acids: CASSLAPGNNQPQHF. CDR3 DNA: TGCGCCAGCAGCTTGGCCCCAGGGAATAATCAGCCCCAGCATTTT. The full variable domain, completed using reference TRBV5-1 and TRBJ1-5, is KAGVTQTPRYLIKTRGQQVTLSCSPISGHRSVSWYQQTPGQGLQFLFEYFSETQRNKGNFPGRFSGRQFSNSRSEMNVSTLELGDSALYLCASSLAPGNNQPQHFGDGTRLSIL.

This clone was picked up many times. The chain joins TRBV12-3 or TRBV12-4 to TRBJ2-1, with D maybe TRBD2 (5 bases). The CDR3 covers 13 residues. With 5 bases removed from V and 7 bases from J, the gap between germline ends came to 12 bases. CDR3 bases: TGTGCCAGCAGTACCCTTGGACTGAATGAGCAGTTCTTC. This encodes CASSTLGLNEQFF.

This rearrangement joins TRBV7-2 to TRBJ2-2; D is unresolved. Deletions cut 5 bases from V and 3 bases from J, with 7 bases between. Germline CDR1 and CDR2: SGHTA and FQGNSA. The CDR3 spans 13 residues. For the CDR3, the DNA is TGTGCCAGCAGCCCGCGGCACACCGGGGAGCTGTTTTTT. Its translation is CASSPRHTGELFF.

The gene calls are TRBV13 and TRBJ2-3, with D perhaps TRBD2 (5 bases). The germline V and J ends were trimmed by 3 bases and 5 bases, with 6 bases remaining between them. The germline V gene encodes CDR1 PRHDT and CDR2 FYEKMQ (reference sequence). CDR3 length: 12 amino acids. CDR3 DNA: TGTGCCAGCAGCTTCGGGATAGATACGCAGTATTTT. Protein product: CASSFGIDTQYF.

The J gene is TRBJ1-2, the V gene TRBV30; D unresolved. The CDR3 contains 10 residues. Germline V gene sequence: CDR1 GTSNPN, CDR2 SVGIG (reference sequence). Deletions cut 3 bases from V and 7 bases from J, with 6 bases between. The CDR3, as DNA: TGTGCCTGGAGCGGGTCTGGCTACACCTTC. Translated, it gives CAWSGSGYTF.

This chain connects TRBV2 to TRBJ1-2; D may be TRBD1 (5 bases). The CDR3 contains 11 residues. V lost 8 bases and J 8 bases, leaving 12 bases between the germline ends. Germline assignment: CDR1 SNHLY and CDR2 FYNNEI. The DNA of the CDR3 is TGTGCCAGCCACCCCAGGGAAGGCTACACCTTC. It is translated as CASHPREGYTF.

The chain carries TRBV30 and TRBJ1-3; D unresolved. CDR3 length: 14 residues. In germline, CDR1 is GTSNPN, CDR2 SVGIG (reference sequence). Deletions cut 2 bases from V and 4 bases from J, with 12 bases between. The CDR3, as DNA: TGTGCCTGGAGTAGGAGGTCGGGAGGAAACACCATATATTTT. Residues: CAWSRRSGGNTIYF.

The chain recombines TRBV9 with TRBJ2-1, with 13 nucleotides matching TRBD2. Trimming removed 4 bases from V and 15 bases from J; junction bases left unmatched: 7. Germline lookup yields CDR1 SGDLS and CDR2 YYNGEE. This CDR3 contains 13 residues. CDR3: CASSPGLAGVLFF. DNA for the CDR3: TGTGCCAGCAGCCCCGGACTAGCGGGAGTTCTGTTCTTC.